Detailed here is one T cell receptor beta chain. The data were taken from a study of blood T cell repertoires in COVID-19. Study background: Acute and convalescent COVID-19 samples came from the United States, Italy and Spain. Sources were T cells, B-cell-depleted T cells, or PBMCs; the material itself was cDNA or gDNA.

The germline V gene encodes CDR1 SEHNR and CDR2 FQNEAQ (reference sequence). Trimming pared 5 bases from V and 6 bases from J, leaving 22 bases between. This CDR3 is built from 16 residues. As originally analysed: Estimates of nucleated cell counts were drawn from the amplification of reference gene primers. Here immunoSEQ multiplex PCR was the method, and the copy in TCRdb shows in-frame clones only, minus some. V and J calls and clone size come straight from that table; D and trimming were deduced from the DNA. The sample shows some 120,000 clones, around four fifths of them seen only once. The receptor's source is a man in his 60s with acute or convalescent COVID-19. The V and J genes are TRBV7-9 and TRBJ1-1; perhaps TRBD1 as D (5 bases). The sample comprised peripheral blood. CDR3 nucleotide sequence: TGTGCCAGCAGCCCCCAGGGTTGGTGGCCGGGCGCTGAAGCTTTCTTT. Its translation is CASSPQGWWPGAEAFF. Combining the CDR3 with reference TRBV7-9 and TRBJ1-1 gives the whole variable domain DTGVSQNPRHKITKRGQNVTFRCDPISEHNRLYWYRQTLGQGPEFLTYFQNEAQLEKSRLLSDRFSAERPKGSFSTLEIQRTEQGDSAMYLCASSPQGWWPGAEAFFGQGTRLTVV.